The 10 T cell receptor beta chains given below trace back to one sample, sequenced in a study of identical twins. TCRdb re-derived calls from the 5' RACE reads in MiXCR, one entry per CDR3 protein. Of a few hundred thousand distinct CDR3 sequences in the sample, roughly a tenth were seen once. Sequences were obtained from memory T cells sorted from blood. These receptors all come from a man in his fifties or sixties in good health.

This chain links TRBV4-3 with TRBJ1-6, with D perhaps TRBD1 (6 bases). This CDR3 spans 14 amino acids. CDR1 and CDR2 from the germline V gene are LGHNA and YSLEER. V was clipped by 5 bases and J by 10 bases, with 15 bases between them. The CDR3 bases are TGCGCCAGCAGCACGGAAAAAAGGGGGTCACCCCTCCACTTT. Translating gives CASSTEKRGSPLHF.

This clonotype was detected ten times or more. This sequence joins TRBV11-2 and TRBJ2-3; 9 nucleotides match TRBD1. CDR3 length: 14 amino acids. V shed 5 bases, J shed 4 bases, and the junction held 4 bases outside the gene matches. Germline-derived CDR1 and CDR2 are SGHAT and FQNNGV. The CDR3 reads CASSQGQGADTQYF. In DNA form, the CDR3 reads TGTGCCAGCAGCCAGGGACAGGGAGCAGATACGCAGTATTTT.

The table lists this clonotype with a count of one. The chain combines TRBV5-1 with TRBJ2-1, with 10 bases matching TRBD1. The CDR3 has 16 amino acids. Trimming cost V 4 bases and J 10 bases; bases outside gene matches: 14. Germline CDR1 reads SGHRS; CDR2 reads YFSETQ. CDR3: CASSPHLGQGFWEQFF. The CDR3 DNA reads as TGCGCCAGCAGCCCGCATCTGGGACAGGGGTTCTGGGAGCAGTTCTTC.

The V call is TRBV11-2, the J call TRBJ2-5; TRBD2 agrees at 10 bases. Germline V CDR1 and CDR2: SGHAT, FQNNGV. The junction had 20 bases not matched to a gene; V was cut back by 2 bases and J by 5 bases. The CDR3 contains 20 residues. CDR3 region: CASSLRGLAGVWYSQETQYF. The CDR3 DNA reads as TGTGCCAGCAGCTTAAGGGGGCTAGCGGGAGTTTGGTACTCCCAGGAGACCCAGTACTTC.

As concerns this clonotype: This CDR3 is missing its conserved last phenylalanine or tryptophan, likely due to a read error. CDR3 in DNA: TGTGCCACCAGCAGAGATGGGGGGGGCCTATCTGAAAAACTGTTTCTT. Encoded protein: CATSRDGGGLSEKLFL. The V call is TRBV15, the J call TRBJ1-4, with a tentative D call TRBD1 (6 bases). The CDR3 has 16 amino acids. Per the germline V gene, CDR1 is LNHNV and CDR2 is YYDKDF (reference sequence). V lost 0 bases and J 7 bases, leaving 15 bases between the germline ends.

J is TRBJ2-5 and V is TRBV4-2; unclear D gene. The germline CDR1 and CDR2 sequences are LGHNA and YNFKEQ. The CDR3 sequence is 14 residues long. The germline V and J ends were trimmed by 1 base and 1 base, with 7 bases remaining between them. This chain's CDR3 is CASSQGGPQETQYF. The DNA for the CDR3 is TGTGCCAGCAGCCAAGGAGGTCCCCAAGAGACCCAGTACTTC.

The chain is built from TRBV9 and TRBJ2-2; unclear D gene. Trimming shortened V by 0 bases and J by 1 base, and 13 bases separated the two germline ends. There are 17 residues in the CDR3. Germline V CDR1 and CDR2: SGDLS, YYNGEE. The CDR3 nucleotides are TGTGCCAGCAGCGTAGCTACGGGCAGGATGAACACCGGGGAGCTGTTTTTT. It specifies CASSVATGRMNTGELFF.

This clonotype was recorded many times. This chain joins TRBV12-3 or TRBV12-4 and TRBJ2-1, with 8 bases aligning to TRBD2. With V trimmed by 3 bases and J by 7 bases, 8 bases remained unmatched. This CDR3 is 15 amino acids long. CDR3 sequence reads: CASSFASGRSNEQFF. Written as DNA, the CDR3 is TGTGCCAGCAGTTTCGCCAGCGGGAGATCTAATGAGCAGTTCTTC.

The chain couples TRBV5-4 to TRBJ2-7, with 8 bases identical to TRBD2. CDR1 is SGHNT and CDR2 is YYREEE in the germline V gene (reference sequence). There are 14 residues in the CDR3. Unmatched junction bases numbered 4, after V lost 0 bases and J lost 5 bases. The CDR3 here is CASSLDGGAHEQYF. The CDR3 nucleotides read TGTGCCAGCAGCTTGGACGGGGGGGCCCACGAGCAGTACTTC.

V usage is TRBV7-8 and J usage is TRBJ2-7; D assignment may be TRBD1 or TRBD2 (5 bases each). The CDR3 extends over 12 amino acids. Trimming took 7 bases from V and 5 from J, leaving 12 bases between them. Germline V gene data show CDR1 as SGHVS and CDR2 as FQNEAQ. CDR3: CASTQRGHEQYF. CDR3 coding DNA: TGTGCCAGCACCCAAAGGGGACACGAGCAGTACTTC.